The present entry profiles one TCR beta chain with its context. The antigen is unknown. The time point here: sample taken at primary tumor resection. Tumor, nontumor lung or frozen PBMC supplied whole RNA, sequenced without sorting. The 55 to 90 donors had untreated early-stage non-small cell lung cancer. The presence of a unique molecular identifier marked each TCR cDNA molecule. A single record per CDR3 protein comes from TCRdb applying MiXCR to the 5' RACE reads. Of 49,000 or so distinct CDR3 sequences listed, 10% to 15% were seen once; the top ten hold 42%. This entry belongs to a study of spatial heterogeneity in lung cancer. Study overall: Sequences of the beta chain were consistently detected in greater numbers than alpha-chain sequences. Study results and caveats: The appearance of ubiquitous expanded tumor TCRs in blood was greater at resection than follow-up.

This CDR3 is 12 amino acids long. Germline trimming cut 8 bases from V and 4 bases from J; bases unmatched to any gene: 4. Germline CDR1 reads MNHNS; CDR2 reads SASEGT. The TCR originated in a female donor with early-stage non-small cell lung cancer. The chain couples TRBV6-1 to TRBJ2-7, with TRBD1 identical over 8 bases. This material consisted of PBMCs, taken at surgery. The CDR3 DNA follows: TGTGCCAGCCGATACAGGGGGTACGAGCAGTACTTC. Protein: CASRYRGYEQYF.